This TCR beta chain stems from a study of CXCR3-negative and CXCR3-positive naive CD8 T cells. CDR1 and CDR2 from the germline V gene are SNHLY and FYNNEI. The CDR3 covers 11 residues. The libraries of TRB cDNA were prepared using 5' RACE with UMI labels. For each CDR3 protein, TCRdb gives one entry from its re-call of the 5' RACE reads, without DNA. Its clone listing holds about 43,000 distinct CDR3 sequences. V gene TRBV2 combines with J gene TRBJ1-6. The sample consisted of memory CD8+ T cells from blood. This receptor was obtained from a human donor in good health. Some clones in this sample may be carry-over from other donors' samples. CDR3 in amino acids: CASSEAQDLHF.